The rows below give T cell receptor beta chains drawn from one sample of a study of blood T cell repertoires in COVID-19. Sequencing was performed with immunoSEQ multiplex PCR; in TCRdb, only in-frame clones are kept and a portion is missing. The profile shows about 62,000 clones, approximately 80% of them singletons. Material: peripheral blood. These receptors originate from a woman aged 45 to 65 with active or convalescent COVID-19. The CDR3 runs from the conserved cysteine through the conserved F or W. The order of the fields is D gene, V gene, J gene, clone size, CDR3 protein, CDR3 DNA. The D gene is left open where the match is weak. A row's size may be missing; if present it is once, few, many or a size class.

d_gene: TRBD2
v_gene: TRBV2
j_gene: TRBJ2-3
abundance: NA
CDR3aa: CASSEGLAGGPGTQYF
CDR3nt: TGTGCCAGCAGTGAGGGACTAGCGGGAGGGCCCGGTACGCAGTATTTT

d_gene: TRBD1
v_gene: TRBV6-1
j_gene: TRBJ1-2
abundance: NA
CDR3aa: CASSEGGQGPGGYGYTF
CDR3nt: TGTGCCAGCAGTGAAGGGGGACAGGGGCCCGGTGGCTATGGCTACACCTTC

d_gene: NA
v_gene: TRBV6-5
j_gene: TRBJ2-3
abundance: medium-sized
CDR3aa: CASTLGGTDTQYF
CDR3nt: TGTGCCAGCACTCTAGGAGGCACAGATACGCAGTATTTT

d_gene: NA
v_gene: TRBV13
j_gene: TRBJ2-2
abundance: NA
CDR3aa: CASSLSQSGELFF
CDR3nt: TGTGCCAGCAGCTTAAGCCAATCCGGGGAGCTGTTTTTT

d_gene: NA
v_gene: TRBV7-2
j_gene: TRBJ1-2
abundance: NA
CDR3aa: CASSQPPEYGYTF
CDR3nt: TGTGCCAGCAGCCAGCCCCCGGAGTATGGCTACACCTTC

d_gene: TRBD2
v_gene: TRBV7-2
j_gene: TRBJ2-3
abundance: NA
CDR3aa: CASSSGLAGGSDTQYF
CDR3nt: TGTGCCAGCAGCTCCGGACTAGCGGGAGGGTCGGATACGCAGTATTTT

d_gene: NA
v_gene: TRBV27
j_gene: TRBJ1-4
abundance: NA
CDR3aa: CASSSRSEATNEKLFF
CDR3nt: TGTGCCAGCAGTTCCCGATCGGAGGCAACTAATGAAAAACTGTTTTTT

d_gene: TRBD1
v_gene: TRBV6-5
j_gene: TRBJ1-4
abundance: NA
CDR3aa: CASSGQTTNEKLFF
CDR3nt: TGTGCCAGTTCGGGACAGACAACTAATGAAAAACTGTTTTTT

d_gene: NA
v_gene: TRBV12-3/TRBV12-4
j_gene: TRBJ1-2
abundance: NA
CDR3aa: CASTTDGVYGYTF
CDR3nt: TGTGCCAGCACCACTGACGGGGTTTATGGCTACACCTTC

d_gene: NA
v_gene: TRBV9
j_gene: TRBJ2-2
abundance: once
CDR3aa: CASSPLGTFTGELFF
CDR3nt: TGTGCCAGCAGCCCCCTGGGCACCTTTACCGGGGAGCTGTTTTTT

d_gene: NA
v_gene: TRBV19
j_gene: TRBJ2-5
abundance: NA
CDR3aa: CASSRGTTGEETQYF
CDR3nt: TGTGCCAGTAGTCGGGGAACTACGGGGGAAGAGACCCAGTACTTC

d_gene: NA
v_gene: TRBV5-1
j_gene: TRBJ2-7
abundance: once
CDR3aa: CASSLGTSSGFEQYF
CDR3nt: TGCGCCAGCAGCTTGGGAACATCATCTGGCTTCGAGCAGTACTTC

d_gene: TRBD2
v_gene: TRBV7-2
j_gene: TRBJ2-3
abundance: NA
CDR3aa: CASSSPGRLAGSTDTQYF
CDR3nt: TGTGCCAGCAGCTCACCGGGGAGACTAGCGGGCAGCACAGATACGCAGTATTTT

d_gene: NA
v_gene: TRBV7-9
j_gene: TRBJ2-7
abundance: NA
CDR3aa: CASLADSSYEQYF
CDR3nt: TGTGCCAGCTTAGCGGATAGCTCCTACGAGCAGTACTTC

d_gene: TRBD2
v_gene: TRBV5-1
j_gene: TRBJ2-3
abundance: NA
CDR3aa: CASSEGLAGASTDTQYF
CDR3nt: TGCGCCAGCAGCGAGGGACTAGCGGGGGCTAGCACAGATACGCAGTATTTT

d_gene: NA
v_gene: TRBV12-3/TRBV12-4
j_gene: TRBJ1-2
abundance: NA
CDR3aa: CASSAAEDGYTF
CDR3nt: TGTGCCAGCAGTGCCGCAGAGGATGGCTACACCTTC

d_gene: TRBD1
v_gene: TRBV12-5
j_gene: TRBJ1-1
abundance: NA
CDR3aa: CASGIQGVTEAFF
CDR3nt: TGTGCTAGTGGTATACAGGGGGTAACTGAAGCTTTCTTT

d_gene: NA
v_gene: TRBV7-2
j_gene: TRBJ1-2
abundance: NA
CDR3aa: CASSVKASGYTF
CDR3nt: TGTGCCAGCAGCGTTAAAGCTTCCGGCTACACCTTC

d_gene: TRBD2
v_gene: TRBV30
j_gene: TRBJ2-1
abundance: once
CDR3aa: CAWQRDAYNEQFF
CDR3nt: TGTGCCTGGCAGCGGGACGCCTACAATGAGCAGTTCTTC

d_gene: TRBD2
v_gene: TRBV7-9
j_gene: TRBJ2-3
abundance: few
CDR3aa: CASSLTSGSTDTQYF
CDR3nt: TGTGCCAGCAGCTTGACTAGCGGTAGCACAGATACGCAGTATTTT

d_gene: NA
v_gene: TRBV27
j_gene: TRBJ1-5
abundance: NA
CDR3aa: CASSLLGHSNQPQHF
CDR3nt: TGTGCCAGCAGCCTTTTGGGGCATAGCAATCAGCCCCAGCATTTT

d_gene: NA
v_gene: TRBV7-8
j_gene: TRBJ1-1
abundance: NA
CDR3aa: CASSSAEDTEAFF
CDR3nt: TGTGCCAGCAGCTCCGCGGAGGACACTGAAGCTTTCTTT

d_gene: NA
v_gene: TRBV7-9
j_gene: TRBJ1-2
abundance: many
CDR3aa: CASSLEGGGSHGYTF
CDR3nt: TGTGCCAGCAGCTTAGAGGGTGGAGGGTCCCATGGCTACACCTTC

d_gene: NA
v_gene: TRBV5-5
j_gene: TRBJ2-7
abundance: NA
CDR3aa: CASSSTTGVYEQYF
CDR3nt: TGTGCCAGCAGCTCTACTACAGGTGTCTACGAGCAGTACTTC

d_gene: TRBD1
v_gene: TRBV24-1
j_gene: TRBJ1-2
abundance: NA
CDR3aa: CATSDGGRGNYGYTF
CDR3nt: TGTGCCACCAGTGATGGAGGCAGGGGGAACTATGGCTACACCTTC

d_gene: NA
v_gene: TRBV4-1
j_gene: TRBJ1-3
abundance: NA
CDR3aa: CASSQAEIRGRTGNTIYF
CDR3nt: TGCGCCAGCAGCCAAGCCGAGATTAGAGGCCGGACTGGAAACACCATATATTTT

d_gene: TRBD2
v_gene: TRBV10-3
j_gene: TRBJ2-3
abundance: NA
CDR3aa: CAISDVAGSTDTQYF
CDR3nt: TGTGCCATCAGTGACGTAGCGGGCAGCACAGATACGCAGTATTTT

d_gene: TRBD1
v_gene: TRBV23-1
j_gene: TRBJ1-5
abundance: NA
CDR3aa: CASSQWDRGRDQPQHF
CDR3nt: TGCGCCAGCAGTCAATGGGACAGGGGTAGGGATCAGCCCCAGCATTTT

d_gene: NA
v_gene: TRBV18
j_gene: TRBJ1-1
abundance: NA
CDR3aa: CASSPLSAGFSPEAFF
CDR3nt: TGTGCCAGCTCACCCCTCTCCGCAGGCTTCAGTCCTGAAGCTTTCTTT

d_gene: TRBD2
v_gene: TRBV2
j_gene: TRBJ2-2
abundance: few
CDR3aa: CASNPGLAGKTGELFF
CDR3nt: TGTGCCAGCAACCCGGGACTAGCGGGAAAGACCGGGGAGCTGTTTTTT

d_gene: TRBD2
v_gene: TRBV15
j_gene: TRBJ2-1
abundance: NA
CDR3aa: CATSRDKTPRTSGINEQFF
CDR3nt: TGTGCCACCAGCAGAGATAAGACCCCGCGGACTAGCGGGATTAATGAGCAGTTCTTC

d_gene: NA
v_gene: TRBV4-1
j_gene: TRBJ2-4
abundance: NA
CDR3aa: CASSKKGDIQYF
CDR3nt: TGCGCCAGCAGCAAAAAAGGGGACATTCAGTACTTC

d_gene: NA
v_gene: TRBV7-8
j_gene: TRBJ1-1
abundance: NA
CDR3aa: CASSRDRVTEAFF
CDR3nt: TGTGCCAGCAGCCGGGATCGGGTCACTGAAGCTTTCTTT